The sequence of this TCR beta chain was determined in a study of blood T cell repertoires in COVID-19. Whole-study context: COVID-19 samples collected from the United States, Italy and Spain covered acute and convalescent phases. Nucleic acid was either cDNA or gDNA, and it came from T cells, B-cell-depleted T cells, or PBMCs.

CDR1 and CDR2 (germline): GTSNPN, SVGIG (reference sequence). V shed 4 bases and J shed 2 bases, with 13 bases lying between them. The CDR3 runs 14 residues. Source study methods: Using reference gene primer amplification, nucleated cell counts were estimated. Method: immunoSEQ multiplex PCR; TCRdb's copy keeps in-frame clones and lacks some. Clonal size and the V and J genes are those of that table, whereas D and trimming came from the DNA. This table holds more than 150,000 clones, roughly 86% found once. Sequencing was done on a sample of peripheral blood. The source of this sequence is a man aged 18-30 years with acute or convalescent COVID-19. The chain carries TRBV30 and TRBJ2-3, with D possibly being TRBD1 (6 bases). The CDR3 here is CAWNLGANTDTQYF. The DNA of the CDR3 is TGTGCCTGGAATTTGGGGGCGAACACAGATACGCAGTATTTT.